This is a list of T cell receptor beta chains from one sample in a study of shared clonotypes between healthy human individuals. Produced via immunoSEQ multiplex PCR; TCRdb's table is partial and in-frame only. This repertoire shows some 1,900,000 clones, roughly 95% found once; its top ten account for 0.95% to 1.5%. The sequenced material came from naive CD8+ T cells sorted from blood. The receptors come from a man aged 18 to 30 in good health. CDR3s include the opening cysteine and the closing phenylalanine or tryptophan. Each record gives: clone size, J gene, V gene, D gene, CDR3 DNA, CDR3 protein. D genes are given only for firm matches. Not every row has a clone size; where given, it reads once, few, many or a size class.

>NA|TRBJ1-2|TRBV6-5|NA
TGTGCCAGCAGTCCATTCCAGGGCTATGGCTACACCTTC
CASSPFQGYGYTF
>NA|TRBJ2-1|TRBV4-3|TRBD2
TGCGCCAGCAGCCAAATGCGGACTAGCGTAAGCTCCTACAATGAGCAGTTCTTC
CASSQMRTSVSSYNEQFF
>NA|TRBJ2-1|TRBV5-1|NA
TGCGCCAGCAGCTCGTCTATTGTGTATGAGCAGTTCTTC
CASSSSIVYEQFF
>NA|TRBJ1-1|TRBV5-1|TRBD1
TGCGCCAGCAGCATTACAGGGGGAATGAACACTGAAGCTTTCTTT
CASSITGGMNTEAFF
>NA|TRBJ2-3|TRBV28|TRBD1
TGTGCCAGCAGCGCAGGGGGCGAGGCAGATACGCAGTATTTT
CASSAGGEADTQYF
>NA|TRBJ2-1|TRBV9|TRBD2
TGTGCCAGCAGTACAAGCGGGAAGCGACGAGGCGATGAGCAGTTCTTC
CASSTSGKRRGDEQFF
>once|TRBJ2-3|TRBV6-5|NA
TGTGCCAGCAGTTACCCGGAGCGGGTCACAGATACGCAGTATTTT
CASSYPERVTDTQYF
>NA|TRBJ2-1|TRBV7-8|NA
TGTGCCAGCAGCTTCTTAGCCCCACCTTCCAATGAGCAGTTCTTC
CASSFLAPPSNEQFF
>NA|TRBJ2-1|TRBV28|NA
TGTGCCAGCAGTAACATAGGGGATAGCCGGCAGTTCTTC
CASSNIGDSRQFF
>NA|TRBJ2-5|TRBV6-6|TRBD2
TGTGCCAGCAGTATGACAGCGGGAGTGGGGGAGACCCAGTACTTC
CASSMTAGVGETQYF
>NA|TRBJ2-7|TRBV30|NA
TGTGCCTGGAGTCCTAGGATTTCCTACGAGCAGTACTTC
CAWSPRISYEQYF
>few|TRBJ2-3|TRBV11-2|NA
TGTGCCAGCAGCTTAACCACAGATACGCAGTATTTT
CASSLTTDTQYF
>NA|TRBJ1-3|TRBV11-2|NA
TGTGCCAGCAGCTTAGTGCCGGGTTATTCTGGAAACACCATATATTTT
CASSLVPGYSGNTIYF
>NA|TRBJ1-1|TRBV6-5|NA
TGTGCCAGCAGTTACGACGGGTCGAGCACTGAAGCTTTCTTT
CASSYDGSSTEAFF
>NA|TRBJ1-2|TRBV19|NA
TGTGCCAGTAGTATGAGGGACCTGGGGGGCTACACCTTC
CASSMRDLGGYTF
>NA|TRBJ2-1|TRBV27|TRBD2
TGTGCCAGCAGCCTCACTAGCGGGGGGGCCGTTGGTGAGCAGTTCTTC
CASSLTSGGAVGEQFF
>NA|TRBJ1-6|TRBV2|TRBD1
TGTGCCAGCGGGGACAGGCTTAATTCACCCCTCCACTTT
CASGDRLNSPLHF
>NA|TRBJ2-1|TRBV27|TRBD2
TGTGCCAGCAGTAGTGGGACTAGCGGGTCCTACAATGAGCAGTTCTTC
CASSSGTSGSYNEQFF
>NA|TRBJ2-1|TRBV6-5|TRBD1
TGTGCCAGCAGTTACTTGGGGACAGGGTTCAATGAGCAGTTCTTC
CASSYLGTGFNEQFF
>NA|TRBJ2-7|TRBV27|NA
TGTGCCAGCAGTCCTAGTGAGATAATCTACGAGCAGTACTTC
CASSPSEIIYEQYF
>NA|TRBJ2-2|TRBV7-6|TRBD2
TGTGCCAGCAGCTTAACCGGGACTAGCATCGCCGGGGAGCTGTTTTTT
CASSLTGTSIAGELFF
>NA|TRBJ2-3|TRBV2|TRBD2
TGTGCCTTCCACCCGAAGGGGGCTAGAGCGGGGGGCCCCACAGATACGCAGTATTTT
CAFHPKGARAGGPTDTQYF
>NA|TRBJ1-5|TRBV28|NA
TGTGCCAGCAGTGCCCGGGGTCAGCCCCAGCATTTT
CASSARGQPQHF
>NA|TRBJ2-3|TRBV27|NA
TGTGCCAGCAGCCCGGGAGTGGAGAGGGGTAGCACAGATACGCAGTATTTT
CASSPGVERGSTDTQYF
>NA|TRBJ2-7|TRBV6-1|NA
TGTGCCAGCAGTGAAGAGGCCAGGGGAGCCTACGAGCAGTACTTC
CASSEEARGAYEQYF
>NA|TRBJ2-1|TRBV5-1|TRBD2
TGCGCCAGCAGCTTGGCGCCTAGCGGGGACTACTACAATGAGCAGTTCTTC
CASSLAPSGDYYNEQFF
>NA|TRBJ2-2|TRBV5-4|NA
TGTGCCAGCAGCTTGTTGGGTGGGGCGAACACCGGGGAGCTGTTTTTT
CASSLLGGANTGELFF
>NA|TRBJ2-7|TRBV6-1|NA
TGTGCCAGCAGTGAGGGCCAGGGGGGATACTACGAGCAGTACTTC
CASSEGQGGYYEQYF
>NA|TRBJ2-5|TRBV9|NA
TGTGCCAGCAGCGTAGAGGATTCCCCGGCGGAGACCCAGTACTTC
CASSVEDSPAETQYF
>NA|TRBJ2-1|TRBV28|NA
TGTGCCACCACAGGGTCAATGAGCTCCTACAATGAGCAGTTCTTC
CATTGSMSSYNEQFF
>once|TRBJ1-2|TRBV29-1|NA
TGCAGCGTTGGTGGTGGCTACACCTTC
CSVGGGYTF
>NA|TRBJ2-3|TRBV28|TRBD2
TGTGCCAGCAGTTTTTCAGCGGGAGTCCCAGATACGCAGTATTTT
CASSFSAGVPDTQYF
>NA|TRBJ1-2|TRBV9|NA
TGTGCCAGCAGCGTAGGAGAGGGCTATGGCTACACCTTC
CASSVGEGYGYTF
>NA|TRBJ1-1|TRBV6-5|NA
TGTGCCAGCAGTTACGCGGCCGGCCTGGTCACTGAAGCTTTCTTT
CASSYAAGLVTEAFF
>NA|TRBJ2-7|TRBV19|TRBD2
TGTGCCAGTAGTATGGGGGGGTACGAGCAGTACTTC
CASSMGGYEQYF
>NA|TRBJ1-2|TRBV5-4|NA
TGTGCCAGCAGCCCCACCGGGGGTTACTATGGCTACACCTTC
CASSPTGGYYGYTF
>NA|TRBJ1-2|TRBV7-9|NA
TGTGCCAGCAGCACCACCGGGACCGAATATAACTATGGCTACACCTTC
CASSTTGTEYNYGYTF
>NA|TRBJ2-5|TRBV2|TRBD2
TGTGCCAGCAGCCCCAGGGCTAGCGGGGGGGAGGAGACCCAGTACTTC
CASSPRASGGEETQYF
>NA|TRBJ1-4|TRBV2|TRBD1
TGTGCCAGCAGAGACAGGGGTATGGCTAATGAAAAACTGTTTTTT
CASRDRGMANEKLFF
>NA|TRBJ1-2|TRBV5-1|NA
TGCGCCAGCAGCTGGGCGGGGAACGACGGCTACACCTTC
CASSWAGNDGYTF